These 23 T cell receptor beta chains came from one sample sequenced in a study of blood T cell repertoires in COVID-19. The method was immunoSEQ multiplex PCR; TCRdb's version includes in-frame clones alone and lacks a portion of them. This sample has some 370,000 clones, with roughly 89% found just once. Sequencing input: peripheral blood. The receptor set was obtained from a young man with active or convalescent COVID-19.

The chain joins TRBV4-3 to TRBJ2-7; D is possibly TRBD2 (6 bases). Per the germline V gene, CDR1 is LGHNA and CDR2 is YSLEER. This CDR3 contains 15 residues. Between the trimmed V and J ends, which lost 3 bases and 1 base, there was a span of 13 bases. CDR3 DNA: TGCGCCAGCAGCCAGGGGGGAGGCCTATCCTACGAGCAGTACTTC. Its protein is CASSQGGGLSYEQYF.

The chain recombines TRBV5-1 with TRBJ2-7, with D possibly matching TRBD2 (6 bases). The CDR3 is 15 residues long. Germline-derived CDR1 and CDR2 are SGHRS and YFSETQ. The germline V and J ends were trimmed by 1 base and 5 bases, with 16 bases remaining between them. For the CDR3, the DNA is TGCGCCAGCAGCTTGCGTGCGGGATCTCTTGACGAGCAGTACTTC. Translation gives CASSLRAGSLDEQYF.

The chain recombines TRBV3-1 (or the pseudogene TRBV3-2) with TRBJ2-3; the match to TRBD2 covers 12 bases. The CDR3 totals 16 residues. Germline CDR1 and CDR2: LGHDT and YNNKEL (reference sequence). Trimming cost V 4 bases and J 2 bases; bases outside gene matches: 4. CDR3 protein: CASSRGTSGHTDTQYF. In nucleotides, the CDR3 is TGTGCCAGCAGCCGGGGGACTAGCGGGCACACAGATACGCAGTATTTT.

V is TRBV9 and J is TRBJ1-6, with a possible D match to TRBD1 (5 bases). This CDR3 has 15 residues. Germline-derived CDR1 and CDR2 are SGDLS and YYNGEE. Trimming removed 0 bases from V and 8 bases from J, with 12 bases in between. The CDR3 DNA reads as TGTGCCAGCAGCGTAGCGGGGGTCTGGTATTCACCCCTCCACTTT. Translation: CASSVAGVWYSPLHF.

This clone was observed a single time. The genes are TRBV7-9 and TRBJ2-4; TRBD2 agrees at 11 bases. J was trimmed by 0 bases and V by 1 base; bases with no gene match: 5. Germline CDR1 and CDR2: SEHNR and FQNEAQ (reference sequence). The CDR3 is made up of 18 amino acids. CDR3: CASSLGLAGGSAKNIQYF. In DNA form, the CDR3 reads TGTGCCAGCAGCTTAGGTCTAGCGGGGGGTTCAGCCAAAAACATTCAGTACTTC. Looking up the rest from reference TRBV7-9 and TRBJ2-4 gives the full variable domain: DTGVSQNPRHKITKRGQNVTFRCDPISEHNRLYWYRQTLGQGPEFLTYFQNEAQLEKSRLLSDRFSAERPKGSFSTLEIQRTEQGDSAMYLCASSLGLAGGSAKNIQYFGAGTRLSVL.

The chain combines TRBV19 with TRBJ2-5; TRBD2 agrees at 11 bases. The trim removed 1 base at V and 4 bases at J, leaving 5 bases unmatched. CDR1 LNHDA and CDR2 SQIVND come from the germline V gene (reference sequence). The CDR3 has 16 amino acids. CDR3 protein: CASSIVLAGGRETQYF. The CDR3, as DNA: TGTGCCAGTAGTATAGTCCTAGCGGGGGGAAGAGAGACCCAGTACTTC.

This sequence joins TRBV7-2 and TRBJ2-5, with 9 bases identical to TRBD2. The CDR3 covers 14 residues. Germline V lookup: CDR1 SGHTA, CDR2 FQGNSA. The V segment lost 5 bases and the J segment 3 bases; nucleotides outside the gene matches: 4. The CDR3 sequence: CASSQQREEETQYF. CDR3 DNA: TGTGCCAGCAGCCAACAGCGGGAGGAAGAGACCCAGTACTTC.

The chain combines TRBV27 with TRBJ2-7, with D possibly TRBD1 on 6 matching bases. The V and J ends lost 6 bases and 0 bases respectively, with 15 bases between them. Germline CDR1 is MNHEY and CDR2 is SMNVEV (reference sequence). This CDR3 has 15 residues. CDR3 DNA: TGTGCCAGCAGCCCCTCAGGGGCCAGCTCCTACGAGCAGTACTTC. Protein sequence: CASSPSGASSYEQYF.

CDR3 bases: TGCAGCGTGACCCGGGACATAGTGAACACTGAAGCTTTCTTT. The encoded protein is CSVTRDIVNTEAFF. The J gene is TRBJ1-1, the V gene TRBV29-1, with a possible D match to TRBD1 (6 bases). The germline gives CDR1 SQVTM, CDR2 ANQGSEA. V lost 6 bases and J 0 bases, leaving 14 bases between the germline ends. The CDR3 has 14 residues.

CDR3 loop: CASSPPVLGGNTEAFF. CDR3 DNA sequence: TGTGCCAGCTCACCACCGGTTCTGGGGGGGAACACTGAAGCTTTCTTT. V usage is TRBV18 and J usage is TRBJ1-1, with D possibly TRBD1 on 5 matching bases. The CDR3 loop spans 16 amino acids. CDR1 and CDR2 (germline): KGHSH, LQKENI. V was clipped by 0 bases and J by 1 base, with 12 bases between them.

The chain recombines TRBV6-1 with TRBJ1-3; 7 bases are shared with TRBD1. There are 16 residues in the CDR3. Germline CDR1 is MNHNS and CDR2 is SASEGT. Losses at the gene ends were 2 bases for V and 2 bases for J; bases not matched to a gene: 6. Written as DNA, the CDR3 is TGTGCCAGCAGTGAAATCGGAGGGACAGCTGGAAACACCATATATTTT. Residues: CASSEIGGTAGNTIYF.

This chain connects TRBV28 to TRBJ1-5; a possible D gene is TRBD1 (5 bases). CDR1 and CDR2 from the germline V gene are MDHEN and SYDVKM. The CDR3 is 14 residues long. The V gene lost 1 base and the J gene lost 6 bases, with 10 bases spanning the gap. The CDR3 sequence is CASSLLAGPQPQHF. CDR3 coding DNA: TGTGCCAGCAGTTTATTAGCAGGGCCTCAGCCCCAGCATTTT.

The chain links TRBV7-2 to TRBJ1-6, with 9 bases lining up with TRBD1. CDR1 and CDR2 from the germline V gene are SGHTA and FQGNSA. J was trimmed by 9 bases and V by 5 bases; bases with no gene match: 5. This CDR3 is built from 14 residues. CDR3 coding DNA: TGTGCCAGCAGCCGGACAGGGGCTGCTTCACCCCTCCACTTT. Translated, it gives CASSRTGAASPLHF.

The chain recombines TRBV5-6 with TRBJ1-2; D is unresolved. Deletions cut 1 base from V and 3 bases from J, with 10 bases between. The germline V gene has CDR1 SGHDT and CDR2 YYEEEE. CDR3 length equals 14 residues. CDR3: CASSLRGWDYGYTF. The CDR3 DNA follows: TGTGCCAGCAGCTTGAGAGGGTGGGACTATGGCTACACCTTC.

The chain recombines TRBV7-3 with TRBJ2-5; 8 bases are a match to TRBD2. The germline V gene encodes CDR1 SGHTA and CDR2 FQGTGA. This CDR3 is 15 amino acids long. V lost 5 bases to trimming and J lost 2 bases; unmatched junction nucleotides: 7. As DNA, the CDR3 is TGTGCCAGCAGCCCCAGACTAGCGAGACAAGAGACCCAGTACTTC. This encodes CASSPRLARQETQYF. The whole variable domain, remainder taken from reference TRBV7-3 and TRBJ2-5, is GAGVSQTPSNKVTEKGKYVELRCDPISGHTALYWYRQSLGQGPEFLIYFQGTGAADDSGLPNDRFFAVRPEGSVSTLKIQRTERGDSAVYLCASSPRLARQETQYFGPGTRLLVL.

The chain has TRBV4-3 and TRBJ2-7; 10 nucleotides align to TRBD1. The V and J ends lost 4 bases and 4 bases, in that order; junction bases with no gene match: 10. The CDR3 sequence is 16 residues long. Germline-derived CDR1 and CDR2 are LGHNA and YSLEER. The CDR3 protein is CASSPGWTGGFYEQYF. CDR3 nucleotide sequence: TGCGCCAGCAGCCCAGGATGGACAGGGGGATTTTACGAGCAGTACTTC.

This clone was picked up a small number of times. The sample has other DNA sequences that encode this CDR3 too. The rearrangement links TRBV6-5 to TRBJ2-7; possible D gene TRBD2, 5 bases. Trimming pared 2 bases from V and 4 bases from J, leaving 12 bases between. Per germline, CDR1 MNHEY and CDR2 SVGAGI. The CDR3 length is 14 residues. CDR3 protein: CASSYGSGYYEQYF. The CDR3 DNA is TGTGCCAGCAGTTACGGAAGCGGATATTACGAGCAGTACTTC.

This clone was seen more than once but under ten times. CDR3 nucleotide sequence: TGTGCCAGCAGCCAAGATCTCTCCGTCGGTCAGCAGTACTTC. Encoded protein: CASSQDLSVGQQYF. The chain combines TRBV3-1 (or the pseudogene TRBV3-2) with TRBJ2-7, with D uncertain. CDR1 and CDR2 (germline): LGHDT, YNNKEL (reference sequence). Trimming left V 0 bases short and J 8 bases short, with 14 bases between. This CDR3 region has 14 residues.

The chain joins TRBV6-2 or TRBV6-3 to TRBJ1-5; D not certain. CDR3 length equals 14 residues. V was trimmed by 3 bases and J by 3 bases, leaving 9 bases between them. Germline loops: CDR1 MNHEY, CDR2 SVGEGT. In DNA, the CDR3 is TGTGCCAGCAGTTATATCTCGGTCAATCAGCCCCAGCATTTT. Amino acid sequence: CASSYISVNQPQHF.

This clone was observed a single time. The chain uses TRBV24-1 and TRBJ2-5, with a tentative D call TRBD2 (7 bases). Looked up from germline, CDR1 is KGHDR and CDR2 is SFDVKD. Trimming pared 5 bases from V and 5 bases from J, leaving 26 bases between. The CDR3 has 18 residues. The CDR3 sequence: CATSAISHGGAFGETQYF. CDR3 DNA sequence: TGTGCCACCAGTGCCATTTCCCATGGGGGGGCTTTTGGGGAGACCCAGTACTTC.

Concerning this clone itself: At one of its ends the junction is not consistent with the germline gene, which may arise from a read error. CDR3 residues: CASSFTGGGETQYF. The CDR3 DNA sequence: TGTGCTAGCAGCTTTACAGGGGGAGGAGAGACCCAGTACTTC. The chain is built from TRBV7-7 and TRBJ2-5, with 8 bases identical to TRBD1. The CDR3 is made up of 14 amino acids. Germline V CDR1 and CDR2: SSHAT, FNYEAQ (reference sequence). The entire variable domain, with the rest obtained from reference TRBV7-7 and TRBJ2-5, is as follows: GAGVSQSPRYKVTKRGQDVTLRCDPISSHATLYWYQQALGQGPEFLTYFNYEAQPDKSGLPSDRFSAERPEGSISTLTIQRTEQRDSAMYRCASSFTGGGETQYFGPGTRLLVL.

V gene TRBV18 combines with J gene TRBJ1-1; the D gene is possibly TRBD1 (5 bases). CDR1 is KGHSH, CDR2 LQKENI, per germline. This CDR3 contains 14 residues. The V end was cut by 1 base, the J end by 3 bases, with 9 bases between. CDR3 in amino acids: CASSPQGFDTEAFF. DNA for the CDR3: TGTGCCAGCTCACCACAGGGGTTCGACACTGAAGCTTTCTTT.

V is TRBV2 and J is TRBJ2-5; TRBD1 is a possible D gene (5 bases). The CDR3 spans 14 residues. V was trimmed by 6 bases and J by 4 bases, leaving 15 bases between them. Per germline, CDR1 SNHLY and CDR2 FYNNEI. CDR3 in amino acids: CASRKGAPPETQYF. DNA of the CDR3: TGTGCCAGCAGAAAAGGGGCCCCCCCAGAGACCCAGTACTTC.